The 25 T cell receptor beta chains in this list originate from one sample, sequenced in a study of HIV-infected patients and healthy controls. About 450 ng RNA was reverse transcribed with alpha and beta constant-region primers. Alpha and beta chain libraries were made separately by chain-specific third strand synthesis with multiplexing indices. TCRdb ran MiXCR on the 5' RACE reads and lists one entry per CDR3 protein. The table lists some 9,300 distinct CDR3 sequences, about 6.1% of them singletons. No cell fractionation was done, so the repertoire covers all unsorted peripheral blood T cells. The sample comprised blood. The receptors shown here come from an adult in good health.

Relative to its sample, this clonotype is medium-sized. The chain links TRBV3-1 to TRBJ1-6; D not resolved. The CDR3 length is 14 residues. Trimming removed 0 bases at V and 9 bases at J, with 9 bases between. Per germline, CDR1 LGHDT and CDR2 YNNKEL (reference sequence). CDR3 amino acids: CASSQELRVSPLHF. The CDR3 region has the DNA TGTGCCAGCAGCCAAGAATTGCGTGTTTCACCCCTCCACTTT.

In its sample, this clonotype ranks as medium-sized (0.01 to 0.1%). The chain employs TRBV6-6 and TRBJ1-2; 7 bases line up with TRBD1. V was clipped by 5 bases and J by 1 base; unmatched bases: 7. The germline V gene has CDR1 MNHNY and CDR2 SVGAGI (reference sequence). The CDR3 spans 15 residues. This CDR3 is CASSLNRGDNYGYTF. In DNA form, the CDR3 reads TGTGCCAGCAGTCTCAACAGGGGAGATAACTATGGCTACACCTTC.

This clonotype was seen repeatedly, ten times or more. The chain recombines TRBV12-3 or TRBV12-4 with TRBJ2-7; 8 bases agree with TRBD1. The CDR3 consists of 12 residues. V dropped 8 bases and J dropped 3; count of bases not matched to a gene: 3. CDR3 amino acids: CASRGQGYEQYF. CDR3 coding DNA: TGTGCCAGCCGAGGACAGGGCTACGAGCAGTACTTC.

This clonotype appeared many times. The genes are TRBV28 and TRBJ1-1; D possibly corresponds to TRBD1 (6 bases). Germline-derived CDR1 and CDR2 are MDHEN and SYDVKM. The V and J ends lost 2 bases and 3 bases respectively, with 34 bases between them. The CDR3 length is 22 residues. The CDR3 region is CASSLSYRVPHREGLLDTEAFF. CDR3 sequence (DNA): TGTGCCAGCAGTTTAAGTTATCGAGTACCTCACAGGGAAGGGTTGTTGGACACTGAAGCTTTCTTT.

This clonotype rates as medium-sized. The chain couples TRBV18 to TRBJ2-3; D ambiguous. Trimming shortened V by 6 bases and J by 0 bases, and 4 bases separated the two germline ends. Germline assignment: CDR1 KGHSH and CDR2 LQKENI. This CDR3 is built from 12 residues. The CDR3 loop is CASSPSTDTQYF. The CDR3 nucleotides read TGTGCCAGCTCTCCTAGCACAGATACGCAGTATTTT.

This clonotype came up many times. The CDR3 coding sequence is TGTGCCAGCAGTCATGACAGGGTCCGCGGCTACACCTTC. Translated, it gives CASSHDRVRGYTF. V gene TRBV12-3 or TRBV12-4 combines with J gene TRBJ1-2; 7 nucleotides agree with TRBD1. The CDR3 has 13 amino acids. The ends lost 5 bases at V and 8 bases at J; junction bases unmatched: 8.

This clonotype was seen at least ten times. This chain links TRBV13 with TRBJ2-3; perhaps TRBD2 as D (6 bases). The V end was cut by 2 bases, the J end by 5 bases, with 11 bases between. From germline, CDR1 is PRHDT and CDR2 FYEKMQ (reference sequence). The CDR3 consists of 14 residues. The CDR3 protein is CASSLSGVKDTQYF. The CDR3 nucleotides read TGTGCCAGCAGCTTATCGGGGGTGAAAGATACGCAGTATTTT.

By sample share, this clonotype is medium-sized (0.01 to 0.1%). The rearrangement uses TRBV29-1 and TRBJ1-2, with 8 bases that match TRBD1. Germline values: CDR1 SQVTM, CDR2 ANQGSEA. CDR3 length: 14 amino acids. V gave up 6 bases and J gave up 2 bases; unmatched junction bases: 8. CDR3 DNA: TGCAGCGTCGACGACAGGGGCTTCAACTATGGCTACACCTTC. Translating it yields CSVDDRGFNYGYTF.

This clonotype has ten or more counts. The rearrangement joins TRBV7-3 to TRBJ2-1, with 8 bases aligning to TRBD2. Trimming at V came to 5 bases and at J to 4 bases, leaving 7 bases not matched to a gene. Germline V gives CDR1 SGHTA, CDR2 FQGTGA. The length of the CDR3 is 15 residues. The CDR3 here is CASSLPGGLYNEQFF. CDR3 nucleotides: TGTGCCAGCAGCCTCCCGGGGGGGTTGTACAATGAGCAGTTCTTC. Variable domain in full (rest from reference TRBV7-3 and TRBJ2-1): GAGVSQTPSNKVTEKGKYVELRCDPISGHTALYWYRQSLGQGPEFLIYFQGTGAADDSGLPNDRFFAVRPEGSVSTLKIQRTERGDSAVYLCASSLPGGLYNEQFFGPGTRLTVL.

This clonotype was detected ten times or more. The genes are TRBV6-2 or TRBV6-3 and TRBJ2-1, with 7 bases identical to TRBD1. Germline V gene sequence: CDR1 MNHEY, CDR2 SVGEGT. The CDR3 totals 15 residues. After removal of 0 bases from V and 8 bases from J, the junction contained 7 bases not matched to a gene. DNA of the CDR3: TGTGCCAGCAGTTACTCGGATGAGAGGGGGCATGAGCAGTTCTTC. Its protein product is CASSYSDERGHEQFF.

This clonotype was observed at least ten times. V and J are TRBV7-2 and TRBJ1-3; a weak D match, TRBD1 (6 bases). The CDR3 length is 16 residues. The V end was cut by 5 bases, the J end by 1 base, with 15 bases between. Per the germline V gene, CDR1 is SGHTA and CDR2 is FQGNSA. The CDR3 loop is CASSPRGGASGNTIYF. In nucleotides, the CDR3 is TGTGCCAGCAGCCCGAGGGGGGGGGCTTCTGGAAACACCATATATTTT.

This clonotype came up a few times. The CDR3 nucleotides read TGCAGTGTCCCGCATATTGTTACAGGGGGCGACTATGGCTACACCTTC. This translates into CSVPHIVTGGDYGYTF. The V and J genes are TRBV20-1 and TRBJ1-2; 9 bases line up with TRBD1. CDR3 length: 16 amino acids. With 7 bases clipped from V and 3 bases from J, the junction kept 15 bases outside the gene matches. Germline V gene lookup returns CDR1 DFQATT and CDR2 SNEGSKA (reference sequence).

This clonotype is termed medium-sized. The chain carries TRBV4-1 and TRBJ1-2; D not certain. There are 15 residues in the CDR3. Germline V gives CDR1 MGHRA, CDR2 YSYEKL. Trimming took off 0 bases at V and 3 bases at J, with 11 bases between the two ends. CDR3 residues: CASSQDGEVDYGYTF. The CDR3 nucleotides are TGCGCCAGCAGCCAAGACGGGGAGGTCGACTATGGCTACACCTTC.

This chain uses TRBV28 with TRBJ2-7; 9 nucleotides match TRBD2. The CDR3 loop spans 20 amino acids. CDR1 and CDR2 from the germline V gene are MDHEN and SYDVKM. V shed 2 bases, J shed 0 bases, and the junction held 17 bases outside the gene matches. Written as DNA, the CDR3 is TGTGCCAGCAGTTTAAACCGGCCTAGCGGGAAGGGGGTAACCTCCTACGAGCAGTACTTC. Translated, it gives CASSLNRPSGKGVTSYEQYF.

This clonotype is medium-sized within its sample. The gene calls are TRBV10-1 and TRBJ2-3; the match to TRBD2 covers 11 bases. J was trimmed by 0 bases and V by 10 bases; bases with no gene match: 12. The germline V gene encodes CDR1 WNHNN and CDR2 SYGVQD (reference sequence). The CDR3 totals 17 residues. The CDR3 protein is CATSSGRPLFSTDTQYF. The CDR3 nucleotides are TGCGCCACATCTAGCGGGAGGCCATTATTTAGCACAGATACGCAGTATTTT.

At least ten counts were recorded for this clonotype. This chain connects TRBV12-3 or TRBV12-4 to TRBJ2-1; TRBD1 aligns across 8 bases. This CDR3 region has 13 residues. With V trimmed by 6 bases and J by 4 bases, 2 bases remained unmatched. This chain's CDR3 is CASRDRVYNEQFF. As DNA, the CDR3 is TGTGCCAGCAGGGACAGGGTTTACAATGAGCAGTTCTTC.

By share of the sample, this clonotype is medium-sized. The chain recombines TRBV10-3 with TRBJ1-2, with 7 bases aligning to TRBD1. CDR3 length: 11 residues. The ends lost 10 bases at V and 8 bases at J; junction bases unmatched: 7. Germline CDR1 ENHRY, CDR2 SYGVKD. The CDR3 DNA follows: TGTGCCACCCGAGGGGGCCCCGGCTACACCTTC. Translated: CATRGGPGYTF.

The chain is built from TRBV12-3 or TRBV12-4 and TRBJ2-7; 7 bases are a match to TRBD1. The ends lost 0 bases at V and 7 bases at J; junction bases unmatched: 0. The CDR3 has 12 amino acids. This CDR3 is CASSLATGEQYF. CDR3 sequence (DNA): TGTGCCAGCAGTTTAGCGACAGGGGAGCAGTACTTC.

This clonotype is termed medium-sized. V usage is TRBV7-8 and J usage is TRBJ2-7; D remains unclear. The CDR3 is made up of 13 amino acids. Looked up from germline, CDR1 is SGHVS and CDR2 is FQNEAQ. V was shortened by 5 bases and J by 5 bases, with 13 bases between the two germline ends. Here the CDR3 DNA reads TGTGCCAGCAGCCCGGGCGCCGCTGACGAGCAGTACTTC. This translates into CASSPGAADEQYF.

In this sample, this clonotype is medium-sized. Because the CDR3 is missing its conserved closing phenylalanine or tryptophan, this is likely a read error. The DNA is left out, because the CDR3 cannot be placed on it with certainty; the CDR3 is given as TCRdb lists it. The chain carries TRBV2 and TRBJ2-7. The CDR3 extends over 9 residues, inclusive of both ends. Per the germline V gene, CDR1 is SNHLY and CDR2 is FYNNEI. CDR3 loop: CASSEEGYL.

This chain uses TRBV27 with TRBJ2-7; D is undetermined. Germline lookup yields CDR1 MNHEY and CDR2 SMNVEV (reference sequence). The CDR3 consists of 13 residues. Trimming pared 3 bases from V and 3 bases from J, leaving 9 bases between. Here the CDR3 DNA reads TGTGCCAGCAGTTTGGGCACCTTCTACGAGCAGTACTTC. Encoded protein: CASSLGTFYEQYF.

By share, this clonotype ranks as medium-sized. This chain joins TRBV20-1 and TRBJ2-7; TRBD1 aligns across 7 bases. The junction had 11 bases not matched to a gene; V was cut back by 6 bases and J by 3 bases. The CDR3 extends over 14 amino acids. Germline-derived CDR1 and CDR2 are DFQATT and SNEGSKA (reference sequence). The DNA of the CDR3 is TGCAGTGCCGAGTCCCGGACAGGCTTCTACGAGCAGTACTTC. Residues: CSAESRTGFYEQYF.

By frequency in the sample, this clonotype is medium-sized. The chain carries TRBV6-1 and TRBJ2-4; TRBD2 matches at 7 bases. The CDR3 spans 17 residues. Per germline, CDR1 MNHNS and CDR2 SASEGT. The V segment lost 4 bases and the J segment 2 bases; nucleotides outside the gene matches: 11. This chain's CDR3 is CASSALLREYPKNIQYF. The CDR3 region has the DNA TGTGCCAGCAGTGCTCTCCTGCGGGAGTATCCCAAAAACATTCAGTACTTC.

By sample fraction, this clonotype is medium-sized (0.01 to 0.1%). J is TRBJ2-7 and V is TRBV7-2; unclear D gene. The V end lost 3 bases, the J end lost 7 bases, and 7 bases lay between the germline ends. This CDR3 contains 11 residues. Germline CDR1 and CDR2: SGHTA and FQGNSA. The CDR3 DNA is TGTGCCAGCAGCTTCTATGCGGAGCAGTACTTC. Protein product: CASSFYAEQYF.

By sample share, this clonotype is medium-sized. The chain employs TRBV7-6 and TRBJ1-1; no definite D call. Trimming shortened V by 5 bases and J by 4 bases, and 17 bases separated the two germline ends. The V gene's germline CDR1 is SGHVS and CDR2 FNYEAQ. CDR3 size: 15 residues. CDR3 sequence: CASSPSDNSGTEAFF. DNA for the CDR3: TGTGCCAGCAGCCCCTCGGATAATTCGGGCACTGAAGCTTTCTTT.